This TCR beta chain was profiled in a study of blood T cell repertoires in COVID-19. Only in-frame clones appear in the TCRdb table, and some are missing; sequencing was by immunoSEQ multiplex PCR. The sample consists of some 190,000 clones, approximately 88% of them appearing once. Those enrolled, adults aged roughly 18 to 89 years, came from under 25 US areas. Recovery meant two consecutive negative NP/OP PCR tests, professional clearance, or resolved symptoms. Per germline, CDR1 SGHNT and CDR2 YYREEE (reference sequence). This CDR3 is 15 amino acids long. J lost 4 bases, V lost 4 bases, and 6 bases had no gene match.

V gene TRBV5-4 combines with J gene TRBJ2-2, with TRBD2 matching over 8 bases. Sequenced material: PBMCs or T cells enriched from blood (not recorded which). This TCR came from a woman aged 25 to 39 who had recovered from COVID-19. The CDR3 region has the DNA TGTGCCAGCAGCCCAGCGGGGGCGTCCACCGGGGAGCTGTTTTTT. This sequence encodes CASSPAGASTGELFF. The complete variable domain, with remaining parts taken from reference TRBV5-4 and TRBJ2-2, reads ETGVTQSPTHLIKTRGQQVTLRCSSQSGHNTVSWYQQALGQGPQFIFQYYREEENGRGNFPPRFSGLQFPNYSSELNVNALELDDSALYLCASSPAGASTGELFFGEGSRLTVL.